This T cell receptor beta chain was profiled in a study of blood T cell repertoires in COVID-19. Study-level information: PBMCs, B-cell-depleted T cells, or T cells were the source of the cDNA or gDNA that made up the material.

This clone showed up just once. The CDR3 is 14 residues long. Germline V gene lookup returns CDR1 MNHEY and CDR2 SVGAGI. V was pared by 7 bases and J by 4 bases, with 7 bases of the junction left unmatched. In the study's own analysis: Reference gene primer amplification gave estimated nucleated cell counts. Here immunoSEQ multiplex PCR was the method, and the copy in TCRdb shows in-frame clones only, minus some. V and J calls and clone size are those listed in that table; D and trimming were worked out from the DNA. The sample lists 260,000 or so clones; around 80% were seen once. This TCR was recovered from an elderly man with acute or convalescent COVID-19. V and J are TRBV6-5 and TRBJ1-1; 9 bases fit TRBD1. Sequenced sample: peripheral blood. The CDR3 DNA reads TGTGCCAGCACCGCGACAGGGGGGGGCACTGAAGCTTTCTTT. It codes for CASTATGGGTEAFF.